The 21 T cell receptor beta chains below come from one sample, sequenced in a study of cytomegalovirus exposure and HLA in healthy donors. A multiplex PCR was run with 60 Vbeta primers and 13 Jbeta primers. Here immunoSEQ multiplex PCR was the method, and the copy in TCRdb shows in-frame clones only, minus some. This table has some 180,000 clones, roughly 82% appearing once. Sequencing was performed on PBMCs. Receptors originate from a man aged 35 to 55 in good health and CMV-seronegative.

The V and J genes are TRBV19 and TRBJ1-2; D is unresolved. V gave up 7 bases and J gave up 4 bases, with 19 bases separating them. Germline V CDR1 and CDR2: LNHDA, SQIVND (reference sequence). This CDR3 has 15 amino acids. CDR3 sequence: CASKGVVGGSYGYTF. CDR3 sequence (DNA): TGTGCCAGTAAAGGAGTAGTGGGAGGAAGCTATGGCTACACCTTC.

The rearrangement links TRBV6-5 to TRBJ2-7; 10 bases align to TRBD1. Germline CDR1 is MNHEY and CDR2 is SVGAGI. The CDR3 is 14 residues long. J was trimmed by 4 bases and V by 5 bases; bases with no gene match: 5. The CDR3 sequence: CASSKTGGLYEQYF. The CDR3 DNA sequence: TGTGCCAGCAGTAAGACAGGGGGCCTTTACGAGCAGTACTTC.

This chain uses TRBV6-5 with TRBJ1-4; the D gene is possibly TRBD1 (5 bases). V lost 10 bases to trimming and J lost 8 bases, with 17 bases between them. From germline, CDR1 is MNHEY and CDR2 SVGAGI. CDR3 length: 13 amino acids. The CDR3 loop reads CATWTLQGEKLFF. The CDR3 DNA is TGTGCCACCTGGACACTCCAAGGGGAAAAACTGTTTTTT.

This chain joins TRBV5-1 and TRBJ2-1; TRBD2 agrees at 7 bases. The CDR3 covers 14 residues. V gave up 2 bases and J gave up 6 bases; unmatched junction bases: 5. The germline V gene has CDR1 SGHRS and CDR2 YFSETQ. The CDR3 reads CASSFNREVNEQFF. CDR3 DNA: TGCGCCAGCAGCTTTAATCGGGAGGTCAATGAGCAGTTCTTC. The full variable domain, rest sourced from reference TRBV5-1 and TRBJ2-1, is KAGVTQTPRYLIKTRGQQVTLSCSPISGHRSVSWYQQTPGQGLQFLFEYFSETQRNKGNFPGRFSGRQFSNSRSEMNVSTLELGDSALYLCASSFNREVNEQFFGPGTRLTVL.

In its sample, this clone was seen once. This chain links TRBV2 with TRBJ2-4; maybe TRBD2 (7 bases). Germline assignment: CDR1 SNHLY and CDR2 FYNNEI. This CDR3 is 16 amino acids long. V lost 8 bases to trimming and J lost 5 bases, with 22 bases between them. The CDR3 spells CASLARGARSENIQYF. The CDR3 DNA sequence: TGTGCCAGCCTTGCCCGGGGGGCGAGATCCGAAAACATTCAGTACTTC.

This chain joins TRBV7-2 and TRBJ2-4; D is possibly TRBD2 (6 bases). V lost 5 bases to trimming and J lost 11 bases, with 16 bases between them. The CDR3 runs 13 residues. Germline V CDR1 and CDR2: SGHTA, FQGNSA. The CDR3 sequence: CASSVREQTLQYF. The DNA for the CDR3 is TGTGCCAGCAGCGTCCGGGAGCAGACTCTTCAGTACTTC. Filled out from reference TRBV7-2 and TRBJ2-4, the complete variable domain reads GAGVSQSPSNKVTEKGKDVELRCDPISGHTALYWYRQSLGQGLEFLIYFQGNSAPDKSGLPSDRFSAERTGGSVSTLTIQRTQQEDSAVYLCASSVREQTLQYFGAGTRLSVL.

This chain joins TRBV7-2 and TRBJ2-3, with 14 positions matching TRBD2. This CDR3 is built from 16 residues. Trimming removed 4 bases from V and 6 bases from J; junction bases left unmatched: 6. Germline lookup yields CDR1 SGHTA and CDR2 FQGNSA. The CDR3 DNA follows: TGTGCCAGCAGCTCGACTAGCGGGAGGGCTGATGATACGCAGTATTTT. Encoded protein: CASSSTSGRADDTQYF. The full variable domain, its missing parts supplied by reference TRBV7-2 and TRBJ2-3, is GAGVSQSPSNKVTEKGKDVELRCDPISGHTALYWYRQSLGQGLEFLIYFQGNSAPDKSGLPSDRFSAERTGGSVSTLTIQRTQQEDSAVYLCASSSTSGRADDTQYFGPGTRLTVL.

This clone was seen only a few times. V and J are TRBV5-1 and TRBJ2-3; weak D call: TRBD1 (6 bases). Germline V CDR1 and CDR2: SGHRS, YFSETQ. V dropped 4 bases and J dropped 3 bases, with 15 bases sitting between them. CDR3 length: 15 amino acids. In DNA form, the CDR3 reads TGCGCCAGCAGCCTCCAGGGGACGAGAACAGATACGCAGTATTTT. Translating it yields CASSLQGTRTDTQYF.

This sequence joins TRBV18 and TRBJ1-1; D not resolved. Germline CDR1 reads KGHSH; CDR2 reads LQKENI. The CDR3 totals 16 residues. V was trimmed by 6 bases and J by 1 base, leaving 18 bases between them. CDR3 amino acids: CASSPLGLRGNTEAFF. The CDR3 DNA follows: TGTGCCAGCTCCCCCCTAGGGCTGCGGGGGAACACTGAAGCTTTCTTT.

For this clone: Its ends do not fully match the called genes, so a read error is possible. Other nucleotide sequences from this sample produce the same CDR3. The CDR3 loop is CASSLVLGQKLSGANVLTF. The CDR3 DNA reads as TGTGCCAGCAGCTTGGTTTTAGGACAGAAGCTGTCTGGGGCCAACGTTCTGACTTTC. The rearrangement links TRBV5-8 to TRBJ2-6; perhaps TRBD1 as D (6 bases). CDR1 SGHTS and CDR2 YDEGEE come from the germline V gene. This CDR3 has 19 residues.

The chain combines TRBV4-3 with TRBJ1-2; D perhaps matches TRBD1 (5 bases). Germline values: CDR1 LGHNA, CDR2 YSLEER. The CDR3 runs 15 residues. V shed 7 bases and J shed 8 bases, with 23 bases lying between them. CDR3 sequence (DNA): TGCGCCAGCACCATGGAGAGAGCGTCTAGGGGCGGCTACACCTTC. It encodes CASTMERASRGGYTF.

V is TRBV6-6 and J is TRBJ1-1; 9 nucleotides agree with TRBD1. The CDR3 consists of 15 residues. The germline V gene has CDR1 MNHNY and CDR2 SVGAGI (reference sequence). Losses at the gene ends were 6 bases for V and 5 bases for J; bases not matched to a gene: 10. DNA for the CDR3: TGTGCCAGCAGCTACAGGGCACAGGGGGCGACTGAAGCTTTCTTT. It specifies CASSYRAQGATEAFF.

This rearrangement joins TRBV5-1 to TRBJ2-2; the match to TRBD2 covers 7 bases. Germline CDR1 SGHRS, CDR2 YFSETQ. The CDR3 totals 13 residues. J gave up 7 bases and V 2 bases, and 2 bases lay outside the gene matches. CDR3 sequence (DNA): TGCGCCAGCAGCTTCCGGGAGGTCGGGGAGCTGTTTTTT. Encoded protein: CASSFREVGELFF.

This chain uses TRBV27 with TRBJ2-5; 8 bases agree with TRBD1. The CDR3 has 14 amino acids. CDR1 MNHEY and CDR2 SMNVEV come from the germline V gene (reference sequence). Losses at the gene ends were 0 bases for V and 6 bases for J; bases not matched to a gene: 3. Here the CDR3 reads CASSLSPGGQTQYF. The CDR3, as DNA: TGTGCCAGCAGTTTATCCCCAGGGGGCCAGACCCAGTACTTC.

The chain carries TRBV5-1 and TRBJ2-5, with 14 bases lining up with TRBD2. The V gene end was trimmed by 4 bases and the J gene end by 4 bases; junction bases not matched to a gene: 6. The V gene's germline CDR1 is SGHRS and CDR2 YFSETQ. The CDR3 spans 16 residues. CDR3 nucleotides: TGCGCCAGCAGCATAGGGACTAGCGGGAGTGCAGAGACCCAGTACTTC. Its translation is CASSIGTSGSAETQYF.

The chain couples TRBV14 to TRBJ1-1; D ambiguous. V lost 0 bases, J lost 2 bases, and 7 bases lay in between. Germline CDR1 and CDR2: SGHDN and FVKESK. The length of the CDR3 is 14 residues. The CDR3 DNA sequence: TGTGCCAGCAGCCAAGAGTGGGCTAACACTGAAGCTTTCTTT. Its translation is CASSQEWANTEAFF.

This chain uses TRBV7-2 with TRBJ2-7; D ambiguous. The CDR3 extends over 14 amino acids. Germline CDR1 reads SGHTA; CDR2 reads FQGNSA. Trimming shortened V by 5 bases and J by 0 bases, and 11 bases separated the two germline ends. CDR3 protein: CASSPNRVSYEQYF. The CDR3 DNA sequence: TGTGCCAGCAGCCCGAATCGGGTCTCCTACGAGCAGTACTTC. The full variable domain, completed using reference TRBV7-2 and TRBJ2-7, is GAGVSQSPSNKVTEKGKDVELRCDPISGHTALYWYRQSLGQGLEFLIYFQGNSAPDKSGLPSDRFSAERTGGSVSTLTIQRTQQEDSAVYLCASSPNRVSYEQYFGPGTRLTVT.

This rearrangement joins TRBV15 to TRBJ1-3; 7 bases line up with TRBD1. The CDR3 runs 16 residues. CDR1 and CDR2 (germline): LNHNV, YYDKDF (reference sequence). With 1 base clipped from V and 4 bases from J, the junction kept 7 bases outside the gene matches. The chain's CDR3 is CATSRGDRVGGNTIYF. As DNA, the CDR3 is TGTGCCACCAGCAGAGGAGACAGGGTTGGCGGAAACACCATATATTTT.

This chain links TRBV11-3 with TRBJ2-2; a weak D match, TRBD2 (6 bases). Germline CDR1 and CDR2: SGHNT and YENEEA. The length of the CDR3 is 15 residues. Trimming removed 1 base at V and 1 base at J, with 7 bases between. CDR3: CASSLGSGNTGELFF. CDR3 DNA: TGTGCCAGCAGCTTAGGTAGCGGGAACACCGGGGAGCTGTTTTTT.

The chain is built from TRBV28 and TRBJ1-1, with 9 bases aligning to TRBD1. V shed 5 bases and J 7 bases; nucleotides not matched to a gene: 2. From germline, CDR1 is MDHEN and CDR2 SYDVKM. The CDR3 has 12 amino acids. For the CDR3, the DNA is TGTGCCAGCAGTCTGGGACAGGGTGAAGCTTTCTTT. Encoded protein: CASSLGQGEAFF.

This clone came up once. V is TRBV19 and J is TRBJ2-1; 8 bases agree with TRBD1. Germline lookup yields CDR1 LNHDA and CDR2 SQIVND (reference sequence). Trimming cost V 2 bases and J 1 base; bases outside gene matches: 13. The CDR3 spans 19 residues. The DNA of the CDR3 is TGTGCCAGTAGTATACAGGGGGCATGGGTAGAAAGGTCCTACAATGAGCAGTTCTTC. Translation: CASSIQGAWVERSYNEQFF.